The sequence of this TCR beta chain was determined in a study of shared clonotypes between healthy human individuals. Findings of the study overall: Four donors shared 4.5% to 6.5% of their naive CD4 clonotypes. Genetic and exposure-history diversity was limited by the small donor number.

Profiled with immunoSEQ multiplex PCR; TCRdb holds only in-frame clones, not every one. The repertoire holds 2 million to 2.5 million clones, with approximately 96% as singletons. To note about this clone: Antigen: not known.

Germline CDR1 MGHRA, CDR2 YSYEKL. V was clipped by 4 bases and J by 5 bases, with 18 bases between them. CDR3 length: 16 amino acids. The chain has TRBV4-1 and TRBJ2-1; tentative D call: TRBD2 (6 bases). The sequenced sample consisted of naive CD4+ T cells sorted from blood. The subset: CD45RA+ positively selected. This receptor was identified in a man between 18 and 35 years old in good health. The CDR3 DNA sequence: TGCGCCAGCAGCCCTTTGGGGCGGGGTAACGACAATGAGCAGTTCTTC. This sequence encodes CASSPLGRGNDNEQFF.